Listed below are T cell receptor beta chains from one sample, sequenced in a study of regulatory T cells in long-lasting Graves disease. MiXCR, run by TCRdb on the multiplex PCR reads, gives a single entry per CDR3 protein. The sample records 310,000 or so distinct CDR3 sequences, around 20% being singletons. The sample in question was peripheral blood mononuclear cells (PBMCs), obtained when the disease was refractory, from a patient treated with antithyroid drugs. The source of these receptors is a female donor with Graves disease. Each CDR3 is given with its conserved first and last residue. The order of the fields is V gene, D gene, J gene, clone size, CDR3 DNA, CDR3 protein. D genes are given only for firm matches. The size field is filled for only some rows; it gives once, few, many or a size class.

>TRBV7-6|.|TRBJ2-7|.
TGTGCCAGCAGCAACCTTTATGCCGGGTCATCCTCCTACGAGCAGTACTTC
CASSNLYAGSSSYEQYF
>TRBV5-1|.|TRBJ2-7|few
TGCGCCAGCAGCTTGGAGTTACCGCAGTACTTC
CASSLELPQYF
>TRBV30|TRBD2|TRBJ2-2|few
TGTGCCTGGAGACTAGCGGACACCGGGGAGCTGTTTTTT
CAWRLADTGELFF
>TRBV12-3/TRBV12-4|.|TRBJ2-2|many
TGTGCCAGCAGTTTGACTTGGACACATTTTAGTCGCCCAAACACCGGGGAGCTGTTTTTT
CASSLTWTHFSRPNTGELFF
>TRBV3-1|.|TRBJ1-5|many
TGTGCCAGCAGCCAAGATACCAATCAGCCCCAGCATTTT
CASSQDTNQPQHF
>TRBV7-9|.|TRBJ2-5|many
TGTGCCAGCAGCTTAGAAGAGGTAGAGACCCAGTACTTC
CASSLEEVETQYF
>TRBV11-2|.|TRBJ1-6|few
TGTGCCAGCAGCTTAGTAGGGAGCTCCTATAATTCACCCCTCCACTTT
CASSLVGSSYNSPLHF
>TRBV6-2/TRBV6-3|.|TRBJ2-5|many
TGTGCCAGCAGAGCCCCAGGGACCCAAGAGACCCGGTACTTC
CASRAPGTQETRYF
>TRBV28|TRBD1|TRBJ1-4|few
TGTGCCAGCAGTTTAGGCGGGACAGGGCGGGAAAAACTGTTTTTT
CASSLGGTGREKLFF
>TRBV30|.|TRBJ1-5|.
TGTGCCTGGAGTTCACAGGGAGGCCAGCCCCAGCATTTT
CAWSSQGGQPQHF
>TRBV6-2/TRBV6-3|.|TRBJ2-2|.
TGTGCCAGCAGTGAAGTAGAGGGTAACACCGGGGAGCTGTTTTTT
CASSEVEGNTGELFF
>TRBV7-2|TRBD2|TRBJ2-5|many
TGTGCCAGCAGCCGGATTAGCGGGAGTTGGGAGACCCAGTACTTC
CASSRISGSWETQYF
>TRBV12-3/TRBV12-4|TRBD1|TRBJ2-7|many
TGTGCCAGCAGTACACGCGAACAGGGGGAGCAGTACTTC
CASSTREQGEQYF
>TRBV7-9|.|TRBJ1-4|few
TGTGCCAGCAGCTCCCCCATGGGAGAAAAACTGTTTTTT
CASSSPMGEKLFF
>TRBV20-1|TRBD1|TRBJ1-2|many
TGCAGTGCTAGAGTAGGGGGGACAGGGGTTTACCCACGCTATGGCTACACCTTC
CSARVGGTGVYPRYGYTF
>TRBV29-1|TRBD1|TRBJ1-2|many
TGCAGCGTTGAAGATGCAGGACAGGGAATCAATGGCTACACCTTC
CSVEDAGQGINGYTF
>TRBV6-1|.|TRBJ1-5|many
TGTGCCAGCAGCCCGTTCGGGGCAGTAAATCAGCCCCAGCATTTT
CASSPFGAVNQPQHF
>TRBV19|.|TRBJ2-7|few
TGTGCCAGTAACGCCGGGAGCTCCTACGAGCAGTACTTC
CASNAGSSYEQYF
>TRBV7-9|.|TRBJ1-1|.
TGTGCCAGCAGCTTAGATGCGGGAATCGCAGCTTTCTTT
CASSLDAGIAAFF
>TRBV7-2|.|TRBJ2-7|few
TGTGCCAGCAGCTTAGTCGGGACCCACAGAGACTCCCGAGGGACCTACGAGCAGTACTTC
CASSLVGTHRDSRGTYEQYF
>TRBV7-2|.|TRBJ1-1|many
TGTGCCAGCAGCCCGCGGGGTAGGGGGGACACTGAAGCTTTCTTT
CASSPRGRGDTEAFF
>TRBV4-3|TRBD2|TRBJ2-5|.
TGCGCCAGCAGCCAAGAGAGTAGCGGGGGCGGGACCCAGTACTTC
CASSQESSGGGTQYF
>TRBV12-3/TRBV12-4|.|TRBJ2-7|.
TGTGCCAGCAGCAATCAGGCAAGGGGGAGCTACGAGCAGTACTTC
CASSNQARGSYEQYF
>TRBV6-5|TRBD2|TRBJ2-5|many
TGTGCCAGCAGTTACGCCAGCGGGACGGGAGAGACCCAGTACTTC
CASSYASGTGETQYF
>TRBV20-1|.|TRBJ1-2|.
TGCAGTGCTAGAGTCTACGGTCCCTATGGCTACACCTTC
CSARVYGPYGYTF
>TRBV18|.|TRBJ2-2|many
TGTGCCAGCTCACTCCCCGAGAGTGGGGAGCTGTTTTTT
CASSLPESGELFF
>TRBV19|TRBD2|TRBJ2-2|.
TGTGCCGGCAGCAGGCGGGGGTACACCGGGGAGCTGTTTTTT
CAGSRRGYTGELFF
>TRBV7-3|.|TRBJ2-2|few
TGTGCCAGCAGCTTTACACTGGGGGAGCTGTTTTTT
CASSFTLGELFF
>TRBV6-1|.|TRBJ1-2|many
TGTGCCAGCACCTATGCAAGGGGAAATGGCTACACCTTC
CASTYARGNGYTF
>TRBV19|.|TRBJ1-2|many
TGTGCCAGTAGCAGAAGGGGCTATGGCTACACCTTC
CASSRRGYGYTF
>TRBV12-3/TRBV12-4|.|TRBJ1-1|many
TGTGCCAGCAGTTTCCCTGGGACTGAAGCTTTCTTT
CASSFPGTEAFF
>TRBV12-3/TRBV12-4|TRBD1|TRBJ1-2|many
TGTGCCAGCAAATATGGGACAGGGAACTTGTATGGCTACACCTTC
CASKYGTGNLYGYTF
>TRBV7-2|.|TRBJ1-4|many
TGTGCCAGCAGCTCGGTACAGGGTTTTAATGAAAAACTGTTTTTT
CASSSVQGFNEKLFF
>TRBV2|.|TRBJ2-1|many
TGTGCCAGCAGTGTCCAGGGACCGTACAATGAGCAGTTCTTC
CASSVQGPYNEQFF
>TRBV20-1|.|TRBJ1-3|.
TGCAGTGCTAGCGAGAGCTCTGGAAACACCATATATTTT
CSASESSGNTIYF